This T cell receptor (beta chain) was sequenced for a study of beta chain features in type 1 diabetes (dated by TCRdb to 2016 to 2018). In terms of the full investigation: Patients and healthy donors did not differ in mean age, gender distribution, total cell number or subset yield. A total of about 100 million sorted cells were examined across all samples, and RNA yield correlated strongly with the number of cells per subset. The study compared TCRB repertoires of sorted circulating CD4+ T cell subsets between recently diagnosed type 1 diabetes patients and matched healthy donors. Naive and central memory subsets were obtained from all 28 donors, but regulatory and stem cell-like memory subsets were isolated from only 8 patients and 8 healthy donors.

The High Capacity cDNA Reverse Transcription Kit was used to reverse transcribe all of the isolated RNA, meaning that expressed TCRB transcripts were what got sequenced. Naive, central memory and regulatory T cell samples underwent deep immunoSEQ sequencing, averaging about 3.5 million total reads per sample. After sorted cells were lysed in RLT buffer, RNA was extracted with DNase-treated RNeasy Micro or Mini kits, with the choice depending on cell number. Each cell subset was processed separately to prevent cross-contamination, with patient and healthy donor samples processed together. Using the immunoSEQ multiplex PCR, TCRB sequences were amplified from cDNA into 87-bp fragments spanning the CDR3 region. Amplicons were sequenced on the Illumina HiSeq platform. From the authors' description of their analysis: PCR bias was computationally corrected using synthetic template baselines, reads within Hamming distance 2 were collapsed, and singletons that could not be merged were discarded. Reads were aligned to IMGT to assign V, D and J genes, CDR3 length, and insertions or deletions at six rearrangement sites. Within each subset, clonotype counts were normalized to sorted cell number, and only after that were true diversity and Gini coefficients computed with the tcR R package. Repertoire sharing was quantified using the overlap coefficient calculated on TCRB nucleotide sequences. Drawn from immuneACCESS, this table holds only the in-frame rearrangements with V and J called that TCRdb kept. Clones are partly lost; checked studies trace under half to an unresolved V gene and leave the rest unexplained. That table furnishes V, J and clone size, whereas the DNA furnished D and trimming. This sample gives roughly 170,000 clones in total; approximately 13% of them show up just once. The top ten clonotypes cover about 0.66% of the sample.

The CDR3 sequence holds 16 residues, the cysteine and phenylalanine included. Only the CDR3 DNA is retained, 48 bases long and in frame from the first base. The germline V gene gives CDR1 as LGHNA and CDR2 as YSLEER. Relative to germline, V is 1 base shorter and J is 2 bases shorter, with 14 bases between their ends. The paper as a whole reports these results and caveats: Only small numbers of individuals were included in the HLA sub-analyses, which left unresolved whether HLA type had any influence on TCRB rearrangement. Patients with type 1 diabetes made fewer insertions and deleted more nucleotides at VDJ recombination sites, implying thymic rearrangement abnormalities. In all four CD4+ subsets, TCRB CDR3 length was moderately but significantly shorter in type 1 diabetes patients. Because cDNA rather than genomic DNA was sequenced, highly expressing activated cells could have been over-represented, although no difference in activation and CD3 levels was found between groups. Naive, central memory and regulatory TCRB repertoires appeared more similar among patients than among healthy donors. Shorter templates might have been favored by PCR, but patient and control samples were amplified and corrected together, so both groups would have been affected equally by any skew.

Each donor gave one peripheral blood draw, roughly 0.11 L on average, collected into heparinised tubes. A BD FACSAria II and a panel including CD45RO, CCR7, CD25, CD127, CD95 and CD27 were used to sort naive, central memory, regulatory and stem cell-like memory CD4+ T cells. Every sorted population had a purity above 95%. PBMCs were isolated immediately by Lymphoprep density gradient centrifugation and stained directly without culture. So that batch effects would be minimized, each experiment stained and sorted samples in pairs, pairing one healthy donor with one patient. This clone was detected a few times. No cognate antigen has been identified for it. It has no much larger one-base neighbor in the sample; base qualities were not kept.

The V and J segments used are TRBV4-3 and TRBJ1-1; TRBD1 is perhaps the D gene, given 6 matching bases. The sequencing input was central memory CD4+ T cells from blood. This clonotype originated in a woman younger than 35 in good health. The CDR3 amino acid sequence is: CASSQGSVQGNTEAFF. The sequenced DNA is TGCGCCAGCAGCCAAGGTTCCGTACAGGGTAACACTGAAGCTTTCTTT.